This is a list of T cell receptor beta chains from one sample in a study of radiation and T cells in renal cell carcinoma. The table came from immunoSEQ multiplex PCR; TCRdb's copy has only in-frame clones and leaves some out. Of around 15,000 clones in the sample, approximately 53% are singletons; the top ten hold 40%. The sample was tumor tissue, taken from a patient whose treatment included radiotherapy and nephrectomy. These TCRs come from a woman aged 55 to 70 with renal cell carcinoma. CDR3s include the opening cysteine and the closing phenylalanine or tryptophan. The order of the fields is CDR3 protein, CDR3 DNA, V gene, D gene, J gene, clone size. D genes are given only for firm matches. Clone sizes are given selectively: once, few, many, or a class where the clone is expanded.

CDR3aa: CASSDTGGWDTEAFF; CDR3nt: TGTGCCAGCAGCGATACAGGGGGCTGGGACACTGAAGCTTTCTTT; v_gene: TRBV9; d_gene: TRBD1; j_gene: TRBJ1-1; abundance: -
CDR3aa: CASSLVAGNQETQYF; CDR3nt: TGTGCCAGCAGCTTAGTAGCCGGGAATCAAGAGACCCAGTACTTC; v_gene: TRBV7-3; d_gene: -; j_gene: TRBJ2-5; abundance: -
CDR3aa: CASSYTGTGPTGELFF; CDR3nt: TGTGCCAGCAGTTACACCGGGACAGGTCCCACCGGGGAGCTGTTTTTT; v_gene: TRBV6-6; d_gene: TRBD1; j_gene: TRBJ2-2; abundance: -
CDR3aa: CASSVRDRTYEQYF; CDR3nt: TGTGCCAGCAGCGTCAGGGACCGTACCTACGAGCAGTACTTC; v_gene: TRBV9; d_gene: -; j_gene: TRBJ2-7; abundance: -
CDR3aa: CATSRTRTGGTDTQYF; CDR3nt: TGTGCCACCAGCAGGACCCGGACAGGGGGCACAGATACGCAGTATTTT; v_gene: TRBV15; d_gene: TRBD1; j_gene: TRBJ2-3; abundance: -
CDR3aa: CSVTLTGGEGYTF; CDR3nt: TGCAGCGTGACACTGACAGGGGGCGAAGGCTACACCTTC; v_gene: TRBV29-1; d_gene: TRBD1; j_gene: TRBJ1-2; abundance: few
CDR3aa: CASSVVSQGVRGYTF; CDR3nt: TGTGCCAGCAGCGTAGTGTCGCAGGGTGTGCGGGGCTACACCTTC; v_gene: TRBV9; d_gene: -; j_gene: TRBJ1-2; abundance: many
CDR3aa: CASSSDRARIGETQYF; CDR3nt: TGTGCCAGCAGCTCTGACAGAGCCAGGATAGGAGAGACCCAGTACTTC; v_gene: TRBV5-6; d_gene: -; j_gene: TRBJ2-5; abundance: many
CDR3aa: CASSLQGTSNQPQHF; CDR3nt: TGTGCCAGTAGCTTACAGGGGACGAGCAATCAGCCCCAGCATTTT; v_gene: TRBV19; d_gene: TRBD1; j_gene: TRBJ1-5; abundance: -
CDR3aa: CASSRTGGWGNQPQHF; CDR3nt: TGTGCCAGTAGCCGGACAGGGGGCTGGGGCAATCAGCCCCAGCATTTT; v_gene: TRBV19; d_gene: TRBD1; j_gene: TRBJ1-5; abundance: few
CDR3aa: CASSLGNQESGYTF; CDR3nt: TGTGCCAGCAGCTTAGGAAACCAGGAGAGTGGCTACACCTTC; v_gene: TRBV7-6; d_gene: -; j_gene: TRBJ1-2; abundance: -
CDR3aa: CASKPGQGAGREKLFF; CDR3nt: TGTGCCAGCAAACCGGGACAGGGGGCAGGGAGGGAAAAACTGTTTTTT; v_gene: TRBV25-1; d_gene: TRBD1; j_gene: TRBJ1-4; abundance: few
CDR3aa: CASSYSGQASYEQYF; CDR3nt: TGTGCCAGCAGTTACTCGGGACAGGCCTCCTACGAGCAGTACTTC; v_gene: TRBV6-5; d_gene: TRBD1; j_gene: TRBJ2-7; abundance: -
CDR3aa: CASSPQQNTEAFF; CDR3nt: TGTGCCAGCTCACCACAACAGAACACTGAAGCTTTCTTT; v_gene: TRBV18; d_gene: -; j_gene: TRBJ1-1; abundance: few
CDR3aa: CASTPWRGVSYEQYF; CDR3nt: TGTGCCAGCACGCCATGGAGGGGGGTGTCCTACGAGCAGTACTTC; v_gene: TRBV28; d_gene: -; j_gene: TRBJ2-7; abundance: -
CDR3aa: CATSRGTGLGSNEKLFF; CDR3nt: TGTGCCACCAGCAGAGGGACAGGTCTTGGCTCCAATGAAAAACTGTTTTTT; v_gene: TRBV15; d_gene: TRBD1; j_gene: TRBJ1-4; abundance: few
CDR3aa: CASSLGREGNQPQHF; CDR3nt: TGTGCCAGCAGCCTGGGCAGGGAAGGCAATCAGCCCCAGCATTTT; v_gene: TRBV5-6; d_gene: -; j_gene: TRBJ1-5; abundance: -
CDR3aa: CASSYGQSKPEAFF; CDR3nt: TGTGCCAGCAGTTACGGACAGTCGAAGCCTGAAGCTTTCTTT; v_gene: TRBV6-5; d_gene: -; j_gene: TRBJ1-1; abundance: -
CDR3aa: CASPIGLQLYEQYF; CDR3nt: TGCGCCAGCCCGATAGGACTACAACTTTACGAGCAGTACTTC; v_gene: TRBV5-1; d_gene: -; j_gene: TRBJ2-7; abundance: -
CDR3aa: CASRPADTGELFF; CDR3nt: TGTGCCAGCAGGCCGGCGGACACCGGGGAGCTGTTTTTT; v_gene: TRBV27; d_gene: -; j_gene: TRBJ2-2; abundance: once
CDR3aa: CASSLAGTGLSYEQYF; CDR3nt: TGTGCCAGCAGCTTAGCAGGGACAGGCTTATCCTACGAGCAGTACTTC; v_gene: TRBV7-6; d_gene: TRBD1; j_gene: TRBJ2-7; abundance: -
CDR3aa: CATPGELFF; CDR3nt: TGTGCCACTCCCGGGGAGCTGTTTTTT; v_gene: TRBV19; d_gene: -; j_gene: TRBJ2-2; abundance: -
CDR3aa: CASSSYGDTQYF; CDR3nt: TGTGCCAGTAGCTCCTACGGAGATACGCAGTATTTT; v_gene: TRBV19; d_gene: -; j_gene: TRBJ2-3; abundance: few
CDR3aa: CASSQDRVNTGELFF; CDR3nt: TGCGCCAGCAGCCAAGACAGGGTGAACACCGGGGAGCTGTTTTTT; v_gene: TRBV7-2; d_gene: TRBD1; j_gene: TRBJ2-2; abundance: once
CDR3aa: CASSLALTYEQYF; CDR3nt: TGCGCCAGCAGCTTGGCGCTTACCTACGAGCAGTACTTC; v_gene: TRBV5-1; d_gene: -; j_gene: TRBJ2-7; abundance: few
CDR3aa: CASSVSGGVRELFF; CDR3nt: TGTGCCAGCAGCGTTAGCGGGGGGGTCCGGGAGCTGTTTTTT; v_gene: TRBV9; d_gene: TRBD2; j_gene: TRBJ2-2; abundance: -
CDR3aa: CASSLSGLPSTDTQYF; CDR3nt: TGTGCCAGCAGCTTGTCTGGTTTACCTAGCACAGATACGCAGTATTTT; v_gene: TRBV5-6; d_gene: -; j_gene: TRBJ2-3; abundance: -
CDR3aa: CSASALGTDTQYF; CDR3nt: TGCAGCGCCTCGGCCTTAGGGACAGATACGCAGTATTTT; v_gene: TRBV29-1; d_gene: -; j_gene: TRBJ2-3; abundance: -
CDR3aa: CASSQDERVRMFGYTF; CDR3nt: TGCGCCAGCAGCCAAGACGAAAGGGTCAGGATGTTTGGCTACACCTTC; v_gene: TRBV4-1; d_gene: -; j_gene: TRBJ1-2; abundance: -
CDR3aa: CASSPQPSGTQYF; CDR3nt: TGTGCCAGCAGTCCACAGCCCTCCGGGACGCAGTATTTT; v_gene: TRBV6-4; d_gene: -; j_gene: TRBJ2-3; abundance: -
CDR3aa: CASSIGLGTGNAGELFF; CDR3nt: TGTGCCAGTAGTATAGGACTCGGGACAGGGAACGCCGGGGAGCTGTTTTTT; v_gene: TRBV19; d_gene: TRBD1; j_gene: TRBJ2-2; abundance: -
CDR3aa: CASSSPGPGTDTQYF; CDR3nt: TGTGCCAGCAGCTCGCCGGGACCGGGAACAGATACGCAGTATTTT; v_gene: TRBV11-1; d_gene: -; j_gene: TRBJ2-3; abundance: -
CDR3aa: CASSLRQGGYEQYF; CDR3nt: TGTGCCAGCAGCTTGCGACAGGGCGGTTACGAGCAGTACTTC; v_gene: TRBV7-2; d_gene: TRBD1; j_gene: TRBJ2-7; abundance: few
CDR3aa: CASSAGTGYEQYF; CDR3nt: TGTGCCAGCAGTGCAGGTACTGGCTACGAGCAGTACTTC; v_gene: TRBV2; d_gene: -; j_gene: TRBJ2-7; abundance: -
CDR3aa: CASSPSTGTDTQYF; CDR3nt: TGTGCCAGCAGCCCATCAACCGGCACAGATACGCAGTATTTT; v_gene: TRBV9; d_gene: -; j_gene: TRBJ2-3; abundance: few
CDR3aa: CASSVGTGGTDTQYF; CDR3nt: TGCGCCAGCAGCGTGGGGACAGGGGGCACAGATACGCAGTATTTT; v_gene: TRBV5-1; d_gene: TRBD1; j_gene: TRBJ2-3; abundance: -
CDR3aa: CASSGTVSGANVLTF; CDR3nt: TGTGCCAGCAGCGGAACAGTCTCTGGGGCCAACGTCCTGACTTTC; v_gene: TRBV6-5; d_gene: -; j_gene: TRBJ2-6; abundance: -